This T cell receptor beta chain comes out of a study of OX40 agonist ivuxolimab in advanced cancers. Looking at the study overall: The patients got ivuxolimab, which is an agonistic anti-OX40 (CD134) antibody. Anti-PD-1, anti-PD-L1 or anti-CTLA-4 therapy given earlier was allowed, and 30% to 45% had some.

Assay: immunoSEQ multiplex PCR; the TCRdb copy retains only in-frame clones and omits some. This sample has 50,000 to 75,000 clones, with 70% to 85% found just once. This clone was counted between two and nine times. The V end lost 3 bases, the J end lost 5 bases, and 14 bases lay between the germline ends. Germline V gives CDR1 SGHRS, CDR2 YFSETQ. The CDR3 spans 14 residues. The chain employs TRBV5-1 and TRBJ2-5; TRBD1 might be the D (6 bases). The input for sequencing was CD4+ or CD8+ T cells sorted from blood, taken in a trial of the OX40 agonist ivuxolimab. The sequence was obtained from an adult with an advanced solid tumor such as melanoma, head and neck, liver or kidney cancer. This CDR3 reads CASSSDRFGETQYF. The CDR3, as DNA: TGCGCCAGCAGCTCCGACAGGTTTGGCGAGACCCAGTACTTC. The entire variable domain, with the rest obtained from reference TRBV5-1 and TRBJ2-5, is as follows: KAGVTQTPRYLIKTRGQQVTLSCSPISGHRSVSWYQQTPGQGLQFLFEYFSETQRNKGNFPGRFSGRQFSNSRSEMNVSTLELGDSALYLCASSSDRFGETQYFGPGTRLLVL.